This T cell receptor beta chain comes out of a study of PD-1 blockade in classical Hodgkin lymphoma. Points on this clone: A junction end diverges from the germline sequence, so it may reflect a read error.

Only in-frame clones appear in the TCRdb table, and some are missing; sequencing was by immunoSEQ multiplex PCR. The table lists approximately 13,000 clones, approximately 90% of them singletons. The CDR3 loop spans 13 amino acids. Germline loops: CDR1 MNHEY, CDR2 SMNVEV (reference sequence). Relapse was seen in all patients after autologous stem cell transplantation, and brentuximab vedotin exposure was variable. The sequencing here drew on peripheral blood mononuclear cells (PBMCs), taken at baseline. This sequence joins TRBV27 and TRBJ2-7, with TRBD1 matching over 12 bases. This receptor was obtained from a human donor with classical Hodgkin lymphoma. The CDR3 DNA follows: TGTGCCACTATCCTGGGACAGGGGGCGATCGCCGGCTTC. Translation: CATILGQGAIAGF.